This T cell receptor (beta chain) came from a study of CD8+CD57+ T cells in acquired aplastic anemia. Findings and limits, study-wide: Shared by patients and controls, some 29 CD8+ CDR3s were abundant in patients.

According to the study, genomic DNA was the template for TCR beta VDJ and CDR3 profiling. MiXCR, applied by TCRdb to the reads, yields one record per CDR3 protein. Of some 200,000 distinct CDR3 sequences detected, more than 45% appear once; the ten largest clones hold 9.7%. The germline V gene has CDR1 KGHDR and CDR2 SFDVKD. The CDR3 covers 16 residues. The junction had 6 bases not matched to a gene; V was cut back by 3 bases and J by 3 bases. Whoever was chosen for sequencing had shown CD8+CD57+ cell expansion by flow cytometry. As for this clonotype: Its antigen is not identified.

This receptor was identified in a human donor with aplastic anemia. The J gene is TRBJ2-1, the V gene TRBV24-1, with 8 nucleotides matching TRBD1. Sequenced input: sorted CD4+, CD8+, or CD8+CD57+ T cells (not recorded which) from PBMCs. The CDR3 spells CATSDQGTGYYNEQFF. The CDR3 DNA is TGTGCCACCAGTGATCAGGGGACAGGCTACTACAATGAGCAGTTCTTC.